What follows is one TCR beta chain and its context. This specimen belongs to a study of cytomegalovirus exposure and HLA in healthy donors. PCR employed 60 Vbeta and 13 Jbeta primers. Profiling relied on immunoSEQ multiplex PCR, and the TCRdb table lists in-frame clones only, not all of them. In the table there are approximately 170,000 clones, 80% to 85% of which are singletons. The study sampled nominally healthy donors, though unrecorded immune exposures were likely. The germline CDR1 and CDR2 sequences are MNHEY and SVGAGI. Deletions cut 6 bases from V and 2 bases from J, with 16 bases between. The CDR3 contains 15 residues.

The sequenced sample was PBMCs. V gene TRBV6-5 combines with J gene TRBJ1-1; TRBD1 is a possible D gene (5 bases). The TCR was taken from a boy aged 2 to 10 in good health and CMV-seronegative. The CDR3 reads CASRRTDSLNTEAFF. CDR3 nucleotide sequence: TGTGCCAGCAGGAGAACCGACAGCCTAAACACTGAAGCTTTCTTT.